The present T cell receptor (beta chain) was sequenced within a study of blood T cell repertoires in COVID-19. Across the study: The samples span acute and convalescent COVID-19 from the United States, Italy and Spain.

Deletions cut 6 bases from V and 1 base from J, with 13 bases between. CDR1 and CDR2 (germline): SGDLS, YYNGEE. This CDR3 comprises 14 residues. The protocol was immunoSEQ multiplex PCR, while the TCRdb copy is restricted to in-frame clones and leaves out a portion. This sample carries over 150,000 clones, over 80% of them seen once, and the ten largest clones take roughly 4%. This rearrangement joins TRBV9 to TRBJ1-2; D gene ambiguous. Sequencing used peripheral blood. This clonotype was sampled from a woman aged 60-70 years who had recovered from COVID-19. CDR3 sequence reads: CASTNAGLNYGYTF. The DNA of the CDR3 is TGTGCCAGCACCAACGCGGGCCTTAACTATGGCTACACCTTC.